The 18 T cell receptor beta chains below come from one sample, sequenced in a study of molecular identifiers for immune sequencing clone quantification. TCRdb reprocessed the PCR reads via MiXCR and lists one record per CDR3 protein. The table shows over 600,000 distinct CDR3 sequences, with around 20% occurring only once. The specimen was naive CD8+ T cells from blood, with Jurkat cell RNA spiked in. Regarding subset: FACS-sorted CD8+CD4-CCR7+CD45RA+ naive T cells. These receptors were collected from a human donor in good health. Some libraries in this study had Jurkat cell RNA spiked in.

This clonotype has at least ten counts. The chain is built from TRBV4-3 and TRBJ1-6; 8 nucleotides match TRBD1. V lost 0 bases, J lost 9 bases, and 7 bases stayed unmatched. CDR3 length: 16 residues. Germline assignment: CDR1 LGHNA and CDR2 YSLEER. The CDR3 nucleotides are TGCGCCAGCAGCCAAGATTCGACAGGGGTTAGTTCACCCCTCCACTTT. Its translation is CASSQDSTGVSSPLHF.

This clonotype was counted many times. CDR3 in DNA: TGCGCCAGCAGCCTAACGTCGGCATCGGATAACTATGGCTACACCTTC. This translates into CASSLTSASDNYGYTF. This chain connects TRBV5-1 to TRBJ1-2; D gene uncertain. The V gene lost 4 bases and the J gene lost 1 base, with 17 bases spanning the gap. There are 16 residues in the CDR3. CDR1 is SGHRS, CDR2 YFSETQ, per germline.

This clonotype was picked up many times. The chain has TRBV5-4 and TRBJ2-7, with D possibly matching TRBD1 (6 bases). This CDR3 comprises 14 residues. Germline CDR1 reads SGHNT; CDR2 reads YYREEE (reference sequence). V was clipped by 4 bases and J by 7 bases, with 18 bases between them. CDR3 protein: CASSPDSATLEQYF. CDR3 coding DNA: TGTGCCAGCAGCCCGGACAGCGCTACCCTGGAGCAGTACTTC.

The V call is TRBV20-1, the J call TRBJ2-2; D is uncertain. The V gene's germline CDR1 is DFQATT and CDR2 SNEGSKA (reference sequence). This CDR3 has 13 amino acids. The V end lost 3 bases, the J end lost 2 bases, and 7 bases lay between the germline ends. CDR3 DNA sequence: TGCAGTGCTAGGGCCCTTAACACCGGGGAGCTGTTTTTT. The encoded protein is CSARALNTGELFF.

This clonotype was seen at least ten times. CDR3 sequence: CAWSADSVYEQYF. The DNA of the CDR3 is TGTGCCTGGAGTGCCGATAGCGTCTACGAGCAGTACTTC. This rearrangement joins TRBV30 to TRBJ2-7; the D gene is possibly TRBD2 (5 bases). The germline CDR1 and CDR2 sequences are GTSNPN and SVGIG (reference sequence). The CDR3 spans 13 residues. Trimming cost V 1 base and J 3 bases, with 10 bases left between them.

This clonotype was recorded a few times. The V and J genes are TRBV28 and TRBJ2-3; 10 positions match TRBD2. The trim removed 6 bases at V and 0 bases at J, leaving 15 bases unmatched. CDR1 and CDR2 (germline): MDHEN, SYDVKM. This CDR3 has 19 residues. For the CDR3, the DNA is TGTGCCAGCAGGCAAACTATCGGGACTAGCGAGTCTAGCACAGATACGCAGTATTTT. It codes for CASRQTIGTSESSTDTQYF.

Regarding this clonotype: A much larger clone differs by one base, so this may be a read error. The V and J genes are TRBV24-1 and TRBJ2-1; D may be TRBD1 (5 bases). CDR3 size: 14 residues. Germline CDR1 reads KGHDR; CDR2 reads SFDVKD. CDR3 protein: CATSDTAGYNEQLF. In nucleotides, the CDR3 is TGTGCCACCAGTGATACTGCAGGGTACAATGAGCAGCTCTTC.

This clonotype was detected ten times or more. V gene TRBV20-1 combines with J gene TRBJ1-5; no definite D call. The CDR3 has 14 residues. The germline gives CDR1 DFQATT, CDR2 SNEGSKA (reference sequence). Deletions cut 0 bases from V and 3 bases from J, with 9 bases between. For the CDR3, the DNA is TGCAGTGCTAGAGACCTGACACCCAATCAGCCCCAGCATTTT. Amino acids: CSARDLTPNQPQHF.

The chain recombines TRBV4-3 with TRBJ2-7, with 7 bases lining up with TRBD2. The CDR3 contains 15 residues. CDR1 and CDR2 (germline): LGHNA, YSLEER. V trimming: 0 bases; J trimming: 5 bases; junction bases outside the gene matches: 7. The CDR3 here is CASSQDPAGANEQYF. DNA of the CDR3: TGCGCCAGCAGCCAAGACCCCGCGGGAGCGAACGAGCAGTACTTC.

As for this clonotype: A read error may explain this, as a much larger clone is one base away. The chain couples TRBV13 to TRBJ2-5; the D call may be TRBD1 or TRBD2 (5 bases each). The germline V gene has CDR1 PRHDT and CDR2 FYEKMQ (reference sequence). Trimming removed 3 bases from V and 7 bases from J, with 12 bases in between. CDR3 size: 13 residues. CDR3 sequence: CASSLGVIGTQYF. The CDR3 DNA reads TGTGCCAGCAGCTTGGGGGTGATTGGGACCCAGTACTTC.

The V call is TRBV6-6, the J call TRBJ2-7, with 7 bases lining up with TRBD1. This CDR3 comprises 15 residues. J lost 2 bases, V lost 6 bases, and 10 bases had no gene match. The germline gives CDR1 MNHNY, CDR2 SVGAGI (reference sequence). The CDR3 loop is CASRTRRQGTYEQYF. CDR3 nucleotide sequence: TGTGCCAGCAGAACCCGGCGACAGGGTACCTACGAGCAGTACTTC.

This clonotype has at least ten counts. This chain uses TRBV11-2 with TRBJ2-3, with D possibly being TRBD1 (5 bases). V was trimmed by 5 bases and J by 0 bases, leaving 15 bases between them. The CDR3 is made up of 16 amino acids. Germline values: CDR1 SGHAT, CDR2 FQNNGV. CDR3 in amino acids: CASSTPTDSSTDTQYF. The CDR3 DNA is TGTGCCAGCAGCACCCCGACAGATTCTAGCACAGATACGCAGTATTTT.

Ten or more counts support this clonotype. The chain recombines TRBV25-1 with TRBJ1-2; a weak D match, TRBD1 (6 bases). Trimming left V 7 bases short and J 0 bases short, with 15 bases between. This CDR3 region has 15 residues. Germline V gene data show CDR1 as MGHDK and CDR2 as SYGVNS. The CDR3 loop reads CASIRTGSSNYGYTF. The CDR3 DNA is TGTGCCAGCATACGTACAGGGTCTTCTAACTATGGCTACACCTTC.

This clonotype was observed many times. Here the CDR3 DNA reads TGTGCCAGCAGATTCGGGCCGGGAGGAGATACGCAGTATTTT. It yields the protein CASRFGPGGDTQYF. The chain carries TRBV11-2 and TRBJ2-3; 7 nucleotides line up with TRBD2. Germline CDR1 reads SGHAT; CDR2 reads FQNNGV. This CDR3 region has 14 residues. V trimming: 6 bases; J trimming: 5 bases; junction bases outside the gene matches: 8.

Worth noting for this clonotype: A much larger clone lies one base from this, so it may be a read error. The chain uses TRBV24-1 and TRBJ1-5; D gene uncertain. V lost 9 bases to trimming and J lost 0 bases, with 11 bases between them. Germline V gives CDR1 KGHDR, CDR2 SFDVKD. There are 14 residues in the CDR3. As DNA, the CDR3 is TGTGCCACCGGTCGCCAGACTAGCAATCAGCCCCAGCATTTT. Protein: CATGRQTSNQPQHF.

This clonotype was counted many times. V and J are TRBV21-1 and TRBJ2-7; the table's D call, TRBD1, was not checked against the DNA. TRBV21-1 is reported as a pseudogene. The CDR3 length is 16 residues. The CDR3 loop reads CASSPEGGWRLREQYF. The CDR3 coding sequence is TGTGCCAGCAGCCCCGAAGGGGGGTGGCGGCTTCGAGAGCAGTACTTC.

Ten or more counts support this clonotype. This rearrangement joins TRBV4-3 to TRBJ2-7; 10 bases align to TRBD1. Looked up from germline, CDR1 is LGHNA and CDR2 is YSLEER. The CDR3 consists of 16 residues. V shed 0 bases and J 2 bases; nucleotides not matched to a gene: 4. CDR3 sequence reads: CASSQDRGTGAYEQYF. The CDR3, as DNA: TGCGCCAGCAGCCAAGATCGTGGGACAGGGGCCTACGAGCAGTACTTC.

This clonotype was counted many times. This chain connects TRBV3-1 to TRBJ2-4, with 8 bases fitting TRBD1. CDR1 and CDR2 (germline): LGHDT, YNNKEL (reference sequence). V was clipped by 3 bases and J by 0 bases; unmatched bases: 4. CDR3 length: 16 residues. The DNA for the CDR3 is TGTGCCAGCAGCCAGAACGACAGGGGAGCCAAAAACATTCAGTACTTC. It codes for CASSQNDRGAKNIQYF.